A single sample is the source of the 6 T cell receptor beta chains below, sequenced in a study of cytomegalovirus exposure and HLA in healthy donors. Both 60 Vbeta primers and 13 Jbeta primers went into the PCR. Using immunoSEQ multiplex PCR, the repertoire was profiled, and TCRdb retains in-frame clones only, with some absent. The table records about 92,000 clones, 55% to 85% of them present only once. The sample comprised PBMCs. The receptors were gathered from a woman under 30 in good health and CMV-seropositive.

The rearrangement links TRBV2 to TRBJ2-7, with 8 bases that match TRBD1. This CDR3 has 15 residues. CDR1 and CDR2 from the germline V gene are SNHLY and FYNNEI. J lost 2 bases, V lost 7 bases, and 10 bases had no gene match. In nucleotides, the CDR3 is TGTGCCAGCAAACCACGTACAGGGGGGCCCTACGAGCAGTACTTC. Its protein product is CASKPRTGGPYEQYF.

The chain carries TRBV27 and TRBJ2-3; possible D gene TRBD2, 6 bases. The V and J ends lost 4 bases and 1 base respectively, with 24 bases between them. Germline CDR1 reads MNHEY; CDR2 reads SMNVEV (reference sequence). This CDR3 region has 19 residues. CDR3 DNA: TGTGCCAGCAGTTCGCTGACAATCAGGGAACCGGGAGGCACAGATACGCAGTATTTT. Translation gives CASSSLTIREPGGTDTQYF.

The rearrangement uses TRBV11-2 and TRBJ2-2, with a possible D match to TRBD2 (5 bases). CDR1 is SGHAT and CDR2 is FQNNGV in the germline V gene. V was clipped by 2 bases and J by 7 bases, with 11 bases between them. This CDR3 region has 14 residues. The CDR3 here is CASSLMGEDGELFF. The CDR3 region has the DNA TGTGCCAGCAGCTTAATGGGAGAGGACGGGGAGCTGTTTTTT.

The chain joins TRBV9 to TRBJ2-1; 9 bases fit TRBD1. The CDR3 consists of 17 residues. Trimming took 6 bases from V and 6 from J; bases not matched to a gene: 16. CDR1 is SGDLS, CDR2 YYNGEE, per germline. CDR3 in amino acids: CASNKGQGMWGGNEQFF. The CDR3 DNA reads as TGTGCCAGCAACAAAGGACAGGGGATGTGGGGGGGCAATGAGCAGTTCTTC.

CDR3 nucleotide sequence: TGTGCCAGCAGTCCCCGGCAGGGGATCAACTACGAGCAGTACTTC. Its translation is CASSPRQGINYEQYF. V is TRBV27 and J is TRBJ2-5; possible D gene TRBD1, 6 bases. The tail of the sequence fits TRBJ2-7 better, so the J call may be wrong. This CDR3 contains 15 residues. From germline, CDR1 is MNHEY and CDR2 SMNVEV (reference sequence).

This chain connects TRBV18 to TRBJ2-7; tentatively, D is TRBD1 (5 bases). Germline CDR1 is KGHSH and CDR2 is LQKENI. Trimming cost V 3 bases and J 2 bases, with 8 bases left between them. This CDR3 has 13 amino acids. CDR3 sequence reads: CASSPGLTYEQYF. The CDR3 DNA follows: TGTGCCAGCTCACCGGGGCTCACCTACGAGCAGTACTTC. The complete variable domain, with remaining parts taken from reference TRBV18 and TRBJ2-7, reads NAGVMQNPRHLVRRRGQEARLRCSPMKGHSHVYWYRQLPEEGLKFMVYLQKENIIDESGMPKERFSAEFPKEGPSILRIQQVVRGDSAAYFCASSPGLTYEQYFGPGTRLTVT.